This is a list of T cell receptor beta chains from one sample in a study of beta chain features in type 1 diabetes. Produced via immunoSEQ multiplex PCR; TCRdb's table is partial and in-frame only. The repertoire includes 15,000 or so clones, about 70% of them detected once, and 0.79% sits in the top ten. Sequences were obtained from stem cell memory CD4+ T cells from blood. All receptors derive from a man aged 25 to 40 with type 1 diabetes. CDR3s leave out the opening cysteine and the closing phenylalanine or tryptophan. The D gene is left open where the match is weak.

d_call: TRBD2
j_call: TRBJ2-7
v_call: TRBV28
cdr3_aa: ASSRGGSYEQY

d_call: TRBD2
j_call: TRBJ2-2
v_call: TRBV4-2
cdr3_aa: ASSQTPGTSGGRELF

d_call: .
j_call: TRBJ2-1
v_call: TRBV7-2
cdr3_aa: AAAPDSSSYNEQF

d_call: TRBD2
j_call: TRBJ2-2
v_call: TRBV5-1
cdr3_aa: ASSFAGAGELF

d_call: .
j_call: TRBJ2-3
v_call: TRBV29-1
cdr3_aa: SADTGSTDTQY

d_call: TRBD1
j_call: TRBJ2-7
v_call: TRBV11-2
cdr3_aa: ASSPSGTGGLEY

d_call: .
j_call: TRBJ2-3
v_call: TRBV5-5
cdr3_aa: ASSLEGHLGTDTQY

d_call: .
j_call: TRBJ1-3
v_call: TRBV15
cdr3_aa: ATSPQQAGSGNTIY

d_call: TRBD2
j_call: TRBJ2-3
v_call: TRBV11-2
cdr3_aa: ASSLVTSGPPTDTQY

d_call: .
j_call: TRBJ1-1
v_call: TRBV7-8
cdr3_aa: ASSLALGRVTYTEAF

d_call: TRBD2
j_call: TRBJ2-5
v_call: TRBV11-2
cdr3_aa: ASSSPYGGAKTQY

d_call: TRBD1
j_call: TRBJ1-1
v_call: TRBV5-6
cdr3_aa: ASSVDRGPQLEAF

d_call: .
j_call: TRBJ2-5
v_call: TRBV7-3
cdr3_aa: ASSLTGGRETQY

d_call: .
j_call: TRBJ1-6
v_call: TRBV27
cdr3_aa: ASSFTLQPPAGSPLH

d_call: .
j_call: TRBJ2-6
v_call: TRBV7-3
cdr3_aa: ASSLPGSSGANVLT

d_call: TRBD1
j_call: TRBJ2-5
v_call: TRBV9
cdr3_aa: ASSAGQQETQY

d_call: .
j_call: TRBJ2-5
v_call: TRBV5-6
cdr3_aa: ASSRGKGPAETQY

d_call: .
j_call: TRBJ1-1
v_call: TRBV18
cdr3_aa: ASSPPVGGGSEAF

d_call: .
j_call: TRBJ2-7
v_call: TRBV4-2
cdr3_aa: ASSPRQGSYEQY

d_call: .
j_call: TRBJ1-2
v_call: TRBV27
cdr3_aa: ASRPTTTGVSEGYT

d_call: .
j_call: TRBJ2-5
v_call: TRBV29-1
cdr3_aa: SVEDRRTLRATQY

d_call: TRBD2
j_call: TRBJ2-1
v_call: TRBV2
cdr3_aa: ASSALTSGRSSYNEQF

d_call: .
j_call: TRBJ2-7
v_call: TRBV18
cdr3_aa: ASSLQGHEQY

d_call: .
j_call: TRBJ2-2
v_call: TRBV28
cdr3_aa: ASSLSPGELF

d_call: TRBD1
j_call: TRBJ1-4
v_call: TRBV7-2
cdr3_aa: ASRPGRRGLKINEKLF

d_call: TRBD1
j_call: TRBJ1-6
v_call: TRBV18
cdr3_aa: ASSLDRGGVNSPLH

d_call: TRBD1
j_call: TRBJ1-5
v_call: TRBV29-1
cdr3_aa: SVEFRGGTVSQPQH

d_call: TRBD1
j_call: TRBJ1-1
v_call: TRBV5-1
cdr3_aa: ASSLKGQGSFGGDTEAF

d_call: .
j_call: TRBJ2-1
v_call: TRBV18
cdr3_aa: ASRPTGFNEQF

d_call: TRBD2
j_call: TRBJ2-1
v_call: TRBV2
cdr3_aa: ASSREGLAEINEQF

d_call: TRBD2
j_call: TRBJ2-1
v_call: TRBV9
cdr3_aa: ASSPLAGGSYNEQF

d_call: .
j_call: TRBJ2-7
v_call: TRBV13
cdr3_aa: ASSPGGSLIYEQY

d_call: .
j_call: TRBJ1-6
v_call: TRBV6-5
cdr3_aa: ASSYRERGGSPLH

d_call: TRBD1
j_call: TRBJ1-5
v_call: TRBV11-1
cdr3_aa: ASQRTGHQPQH

d_call: TRBD2
j_call: TRBJ2-5
v_call: TRBV5-4
cdr3_aa: ASSSGLAGEGTQY

d_call: TRBD1
j_call: TRBJ2-7
v_call: TRBV18
cdr3_aa: ASSPTGTGESYEQY

d_call: TRBD1
j_call: TRBJ2-7
v_call: TRBV7-9
cdr3_aa: ASSRGQGAAYEQY

d_call: .
j_call: TRBJ2-7
v_call: TRBV2
cdr3_aa: ASSEDSPSVSYEQY

d_call: TRBD2
j_call: TRBJ2-2
v_call: TRBV18
cdr3_aa: ASSPGLAGNTGELF

d_call: TRBD1
j_call: TRBJ2-5
v_call: TRBV7-8
cdr3_aa: ASSETGGGETQY

d_call: .
j_call: TRBJ1-1
v_call: TRBV29-1
cdr3_aa: TGQSMNTEAF

d_call: .
j_call: TRBJ1-1
v_call: TRBV5-1
cdr3_aa: ASSGGDSTEAF

d_call: TRBD1
j_call: TRBJ2-3
v_call: TRBV5-1
cdr3_aa: ASSSGTGGGDTQY

d_call: .
j_call: TRBJ1-5
v_call: TRBV15
cdr3_aa: ATSRDKGGQPQH

d_call: .
j_call: TRBJ2-7
v_call: TRBV6-1
cdr3_aa: ASSDDIGYEQY

d_call: .
j_call: TRBJ2-2
v_call: TRBV28
cdr3_aa: ASRTIGADNTGELF

d_call: .
j_call: TRBJ1-2
v_call: TRBV7-2
cdr3_aa: ASSLGTRLLYGYT

d_call: TRBD1
j_call: TRBJ2-7
v_call: TRBV6-1
cdr3_aa: ASSDVGQGRYEQY

d_call: .
j_call: TRBJ1-2
v_call: TRBV23-1
cdr3_aa: ASSQCRLYGYT

d_call: TRBD1
j_call: TRBJ2-1
v_call: TRBV18
cdr3_aa: ASSPAPGQAVEQF

d_call: .
j_call: TRBJ1-5
v_call: TRBV30
cdr3_aa: AWSVLEEQPQH